This T cell receptor beta chain originates from a study of T cells in Graves' hyperthyroidism and ophthalmopathy. Whole-study results and caveats: Peripheral blood also featured most of the thyroid clonotypes expanded above 0.001. Ophthalmopathy, which appeared later, was predicted by the model a median 6.5 months before onset.

What was amplified from RNA transcripts were TCR beta CDR3 regions. Carried out on the TCR CDR3, a first-round RT-PCR used the HTBI primer set. TCRdb redid the calling of the multiplex PCR reads with MiXCR, one entry per CDR3 protein. Here the sample spans roughly 580,000 distinct CDR3 sequences, roughly 50% being singletons. When ophthalmopathy did not progress within 18 months, Graves' hyperthyroidism was considered stable. Patients showing uncontrolled infection, other autoimmune disease, pregnancy or lactation were ineligible. V was shortened by 9 bases and J by 6 bases, with 18 bases between the two germline ends. The CDR3 loop spans 14 amino acids. The germline gives CDR1 LNHDA, CDR2 SQIVND (reference sequence). In this sample, this clonotype turned up a few times. Its target is unknown.

This chain uses TRBV19 with TRBJ1-5, with D unresolved. The receptor was isolated from a woman under 30 with Graves' hyperthyroidism. Specimen: peripheral blood or thyroid tissue (not recorded which). CDR3 protein: CASTPPGQVQPQHF. CDR3 bases: TGTGCCAGCACCCCACCCGGCCAGGTTCAGCCCCAGCATTTT.